A single T cell receptor (beta chain) is shown here with its context. The library came from three nested PCR rounds adapted from ARM-PCR protocols. TCRdb fed the multiplex PCR reads into MiXCR, producing one record per CDR3 protein. The top ten hold 20% to 25% of the sample, which has more than 45,000 distinct CDR3 sequences, around two thirds seen once. The sample belongs to a study of tumor and adjacent non-tumor tissue in lung cancer. The V gene's germline CDR1 is MGHRA and CDR2 YSYEKL. The CDR3 runs 11 residues. V dropped 8 bases and J dropped 4 bases, with 8 bases sitting between them. No cell sorting was done before RNA was extracted from the tissue. This non-tumor lung sample came from over 3 cm beyond the tumor edge.

The J gene is TRBJ1-1, the V gene TRBV4-1; D is undetermined. Sequenced input: distant non-tumor lung tissue. The clonotype originates from a woman aged 60-70 years with non-small cell lung cancer. CDR3 sequence: CASFGGTEAFF. CDR3 DNA: TGCGCCAGCTTCGGTGGCACTGAAGCTTTCTTT.